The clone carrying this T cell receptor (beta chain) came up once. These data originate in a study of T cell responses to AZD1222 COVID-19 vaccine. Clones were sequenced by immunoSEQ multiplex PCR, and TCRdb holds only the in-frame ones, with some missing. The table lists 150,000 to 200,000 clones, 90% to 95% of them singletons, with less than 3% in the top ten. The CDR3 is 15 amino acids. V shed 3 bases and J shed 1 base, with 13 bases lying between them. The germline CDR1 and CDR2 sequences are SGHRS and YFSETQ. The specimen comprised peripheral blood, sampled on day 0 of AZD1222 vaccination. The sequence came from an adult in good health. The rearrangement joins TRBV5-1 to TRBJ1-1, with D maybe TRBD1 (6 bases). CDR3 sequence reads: CASSSQGHENTEAFF. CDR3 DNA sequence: TGCGCCAGCAGCTCACAGGGACACGAGAACACTGAAGCTTTCTTT.